The 21 T cell receptor beta chains reported below all come from one sample, sequenced in a study of blood T cell repertoires in COVID-19. TCRdb's copy holds only in-frame clones and misses some; the assay was immunoSEQ multiplex PCR. The table records around 70,000 clones, about 69% of them present only once. Sequenced material: peripheral blood. The receptors originated from an older man with acute or convalescent COVID-19.

This chain links TRBV28 with TRBJ1-1, with D tentatively TRBD1 (5 bases). The CDR3 sequence is 14 residues long. With 7 bases removed from V and 6 bases from J, the gap between germline ends came to 18 bases. Germline V gives CDR1 MDHEN, CDR2 SYDVKM. As DNA, the CDR3 is TGTGCCAGCAAAACCCCGGACAATCTCGCTGAAGCTTTCTTT. It specifies CASKTPDNLAEAFF.

V usage is TRBV7-2 and J usage is TRBJ2-1; 10 bases line up with TRBD2. The CDR3 contains 19 residues. V shed 1 base and J 4 bases; nucleotides not matched to a gene: 13. Germline values: CDR1 SGHTA, CDR2 FQGNSA. The CDR3 here is CASSLGGFGSGRHYNEQFF. CDR3 coding DNA: TGTGCCAGCAGCTTAGGAGGATTCGGTAGCGGGAGGCATTACAATGAGCAGTTCTTC.

V and J are TRBV18 and TRBJ1-2, with 9 positions matching TRBD1. The germline V gene has CDR1 KGHSH and CDR2 LQKENI. The CDR3 contains 14 residues. V trimming: 6 bases; J trimming: 4 bases; junction bases outside the gene matches: 6. CDR3 in amino acids: CASSPGQGSYGYTF. In DNA, the CDR3 is TGTGCCAGCTCCCCGGGACAGGGATCCTATGGCTACACCTTC.

V usage is TRBV15 and J usage is TRBJ2-2, with D possibly being TRBD2 (5 bases). Germline V gene lookup returns CDR1 LNHNV and CDR2 YYDKDF (reference sequence). The V gene lost 2 bases and the J gene lost 0 bases, with 10 bases spanning the gap. This CDR3 is 16 amino acids long. CDR3 in DNA: TGTGCCACCAGCAGAAGGACTTTTTCGAACACCGGGGAGCTGTTTTTT. Amino acids: CATSRRTFSNTGELFF.

The genes are TRBV5-4 and TRBJ1-6; 7 bases agree with TRBD1. CDR1 is SGHNT and CDR2 is YYREEE in the germline V gene (reference sequence). CDR3 length equals 14 residues. J gave up 7 bases and V 2 bases, and 3 bases lay outside the gene matches. The CDR3 protein is CASSLQGQNSPLHF. The CDR3 nucleotides read TGTGCCAGCAGCTTACAGGGGCAAAATTCACCCCTCCACTTT. Using reference TRBV5-4 and TRBJ1-6 for the parts outside the CDR3, the full variable domain is ETGVTQSPTHLIKTRGQQVTLRCSSQSGHNTVSWYQQALGQGPQFIFQYYREEENGRGNFPPRFSGLQFPNYSSELNVNALELDDSALYLCASSLQGQNSPLHFGNGTRLTVT.

The chain couples TRBV20-1 to TRBJ1-5; D unclear. V was trimmed by 3 bases and J by 0 bases, leaving 12 bases between them. The CDR3 runs to 15 residues. Looked up from germline, CDR1 is DFQATT and CDR2 is SNEGSKA (reference sequence). The CDR3 nucleotides are TGCAGTGCTAGTCCAGGCACCTATAGCAATCAGCCCCAGCATTTT. Protein sequence: CSASPGTYSNQPQHF.

The chain combines TRBV10-3 with TRBJ2-1; possible D gene TRBD2, 7 bases. Germline loops: CDR1 ENHRY, CDR2 SYGVKD. Trimming shortened V by 7 bases and J by 6 bases, and 19 bases separated the two germline ends. The CDR3 sequence is 15 residues long. CDR3 residues: CAITRGGAGVNEQFF. The CDR3 DNA reads as TGTGCCATCACCCGAGGGGGGGCCGGGGTCAATGAGCAGTTCTTC.

The rearrangement uses TRBV5-4 and TRBJ2-7; 7 nucleotides line up with TRBD2. The CDR3 runs 16 residues. Germline V gives CDR1 SGHNT, CDR2 YYREEE (reference sequence). The V gene end was trimmed by 4 bases and the J gene end by 0 bases; junction bases not matched to a gene: 10. The CDR3 DNA follows: TGTGCCAGCAGCACTATTAGCGGGCCCAGCTCCTACGAGCAGTACTTC. Translating gives CASSTISGPSSYEQYF.

The chain employs TRBV3-1 (or the pseudogene TRBV3-2) and TRBJ2-2; TRBD1 might be the D (6 bases). V was clipped by 3 bases and J by 5 bases, with 10 bases between them. CDR1 and CDR2 from the germline V gene are LGHDT and YNNKEL (reference sequence). CDR3 length: 14 amino acids. CDR3 nucleotide sequence: TGTGCCAGCAGCCAGAACAGGGTAACCGGGGAGCTGTTTTTT. It yields the protein CASSQNRVTGELFF.

V usage is TRBV18 and J usage is TRBJ1-1; D is ambiguous. Germline CDR1 and CDR2: KGHSH and LQKENI. The CDR3 extends over 13 amino acids. V was clipped by 4 bases and J by 8 bases, with 14 bases between them. The CDR3 coding sequence is TGTGCCAGCTCACGGGCCGCTCCAACAGAAGCTTTCTTT. Amino acids: CASSRAAPTEAFF.

This clone has a handful of counts. This chain uses TRBV12-3 or TRBV12-4 with TRBJ2-7; TRBD2 matches at 8 bases. This CDR3 has 13 residues. V trimming: 3 bases; J trimming: 6 bases; junction bases outside the gene matches: 4. This chain's CDR3 is CASSLWTSLEQYF. The CDR3 DNA reads TGTGCCAGCAGTTTGTGGACTAGCCTCGAGCAGTACTTC.

The J gene is TRBJ2-7, the V gene TRBV11-3; 9 bases match TRBD2. CDR1 is SGHNT and CDR2 is YENEEA in the germline V gene. V shed 5 bases, J shed 2 bases, and the junction held 10 bases outside the gene matches. The CDR3 runs to 16 residues. The DNA for the CDR3 is TGTGCCAGCAGCCCCAGTTCTAGCGGGGCCGCCTACGAGCAGTACTTC. Translated: CASSPSSSGAAYEQYF.

V gene TRBV27 combines with J gene TRBJ2-7; TRBD2 might be the D (5 bases). The CDR3 sequence is 12 residues long. V shed 4 bases and J shed 6 bases, with 10 bases lying between them. Germline values: CDR1 MNHEY, CDR2 SMNVEV (reference sequence). Written as DNA, the CDR3 is TGTGCCAGCAGTTCGACGAGGGTCGAGCAGTACTTC. It is translated as CASSSTRVEQYF.

The J gene is TRBJ2-5, the V gene TRBV11-3, with TRBD2 as a possible D gene (5 bases). Germline loops: CDR1 SGHNT, CDR2 YENEEA. The CDR3 loop spans 13 amino acids. Trimming shortened V by 6 bases and J by 2 bases, and 10 bases separated the two germline ends. The CDR3 bases are TGTGCCAGCAGGGGAGCGGATCAAGAGACCCAGTACTTC. Translated: CASRGADQETQYF.

V and J are TRBV24-1 and TRBJ2-3; 12 bases are a match to TRBD2. The V gene end was trimmed by 11 bases and the J gene end by 9 bases; junction bases not matched to a gene: 5. The CDR3 length is 12 residues. The germline V gene encodes CDR1 KGHDR and CDR2 SFDVKD. The DNA for the CDR3 is TGTGCCATAGGACTAGCGGGGTCGACGCAGTATTTT. Its protein product is CAIGLAGSTQYF.

The rearrangement joins TRBV16 to TRBJ1-5; no clear D gene. V shed 4 bases and J shed 7 bases, with 17 bases lying between them. The CDR3 has 15 residues. The germline V gene encodes CDR1 KGHSY and CDR2 FQNENV. This chain's CDR3 is CASSRTDPNGQPQHF. CDR3 nucleotides: TGTGCCAGCAGCCGGACTGACCCTAACGGGCAGCCCCAGCATTTT.

The gene calls are TRBV20-1 and TRBJ2-1, with TRBD2 matching over 8 bases. V trimming: 3 bases; J trimming: 4 bases; junction bases outside the gene matches: 5. Per the germline V gene, CDR1 is DFQATT and CDR2 is SNEGSKA (reference sequence). This CDR3 spans 14 amino acids. CDR3 DNA: TGCAGTGCTAGTACCACTAGCGGATACAATGAGCAGTTCTTC. Protein sequence: CSASTTSGYNEQFF.

In its sample, this clone was seen a few times. The V gene is TRBV5-4, the J gene TRBJ2-7, with TRBD1 identical over 7 bases. The CDR3 length is 13 residues. CDR1 and CDR2 (germline): SGHNT, YYREEE (reference sequence). The J segment lost 6 bases and the V segment lost 5 bases, leaving 8 bases of the junction unmatched. The CDR3 here is CASSFRQGGEQYF. In DNA form, the CDR3 reads TGTGCCAGCAGTTTTCGACAGGGTGGCGAGCAGTACTTC.

This rearrangement joins TRBV7-3 to TRBJ2-1; D remains ambiguous. The V gene's germline CDR1 is SGHTA and CDR2 FQGTGA. This CDR3 contains 15 residues. Trimming removed 0 bases at V and 7 bases at J, with 13 bases between. CDR3 protein: CASSLTETPRNEQFF. Written as DNA, the CDR3 is TGTGCCAGCAGCTTAACGGAAACCCCGAGGAATGAGCAGTTCTTC.

V and J are TRBV19 and TRBJ1-5, with D possibly TRBD1 on 6 matching bases. Germline lookup yields CDR1 LNHDA and CDR2 SQIVND (reference sequence). Trimming took 0 bases from V and 3 from J, leaving 9 bases between them. This CDR3 has 15 residues. The CDR3 nucleotides read TGTGCCAGTAGTATAGAGCAGGGGCTCAATCAGCCCCAGCATTTT. Translation gives CASSIEQGLNQPQHF.

The chain has TRBV19 and TRBJ2-3; TRBD2 agrees at 13 bases. CDR1 and CDR2 (germline): LNHDA, SQIVND (reference sequence). Germline trimming cut 5 bases from V and 6 bases from J; bases unmatched to any gene: 5. This CDR3 is built from 15 residues. The CDR3 region has the DNA TGTGCCAGTAGTGGGACTAGCGGGACCACGGATACGCAGTATTTT. Translated, it gives CASSGTSGTTDTQYF.